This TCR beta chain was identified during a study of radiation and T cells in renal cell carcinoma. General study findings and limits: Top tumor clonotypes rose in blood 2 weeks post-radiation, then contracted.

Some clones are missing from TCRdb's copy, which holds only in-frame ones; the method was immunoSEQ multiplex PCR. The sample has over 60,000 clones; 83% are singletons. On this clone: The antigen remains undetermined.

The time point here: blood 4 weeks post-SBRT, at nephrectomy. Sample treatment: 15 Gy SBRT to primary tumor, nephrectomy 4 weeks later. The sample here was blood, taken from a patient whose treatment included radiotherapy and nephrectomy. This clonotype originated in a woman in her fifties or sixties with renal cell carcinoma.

The CDR3 reads CASSETPVLTYNEQFF. DNA of the CDR3: TGTGCCAGCAGTGAAACACCAGTGTTAACCTACAATGAGCAGTTCTTC. This chain joins TRBV6-1 and TRBJ2-1, with D unresolved. V shed 2 bases and J shed 2 bases, with 13 bases lying between them. The CDR3 has 16 amino acids. Germline V gene data show CDR1 as MNHNS and CDR2 as SASEGT.